The 30 T cell receptor beta chains reported below all come from one sample, sequenced in a study of cytomegalovirus exposure and HLA in healthy donors. A multiplex PCR was run with 60 Vbeta primers and 13 Jbeta primers. Using immunoSEQ multiplex PCR, the repertoire was profiled, and TCRdb retains in-frame clones only, with some absent. The sample records roughly 78,000 clones, around 64% being singletons. Input material: PBMCs. These receptors were collected from a man in his forties or fifties in good health and CMV-seropositive.

Only one count was recorded for this clone. The rearrangement joins TRBV28 to TRBJ1-4, with no clear D. This CDR3 contains 15 residues. CDR1 and CDR2 from the germline V gene are MDHEN and SYDVKM. The germline V and J ends were trimmed by 5 bases and 8 bases, with 18 bases remaining between them. The CDR3 loop reads CASSPAEFGQEKLFF. The CDR3 DNA sequence: TGTGCCAGCAGTCCGGCGGAGTTTGGCCAGGAAAAACTGTTTTTT.

The rearrangement joins TRBV6-6 to TRBJ2-1; D unresolved. The CDR3 runs 13 residues. CDR1 is MNHNY and CDR2 is SVGAGI in the germline V gene (reference sequence). Trimming pared 2 bases from V and 10 bases from J, leaving 12 bases between. CDR3: CASSYGPAGEQFF. The DNA of the CDR3 is TGTGCCAGCAGTTACGGCCCTGCCGGGGAGCAGTTCTTC.

The chain recombines TRBV15 with TRBJ2-1, with a possible D match to TRBD2 (6 bases). Deletions cut 0 bases from V and 3 bases from J, with 12 bases between. Looked up from germline, CDR1 is LNHNV and CDR2 is YYDKDF (reference sequence). This CDR3 comprises 16 residues. The CDR3 loop reads CATSRDYGGDYNEQFF. The CDR3 nucleotides read TGTGCCACCAGCAGAGATTACGGCGGGGACTACAATGAGCAGTTCTTC.

This chain links TRBV5-1 with TRBJ2-1, with 8 bases aligning to TRBD2. Germline V gene sequence: CDR1 SGHRS, CDR2 YFSETQ. V shed 4 bases and J 2 bases; nucleotides not matched to a gene: 5. The CDR3 has 15 residues. The CDR3 protein is CASSLTGGTYNEQFF. CDR3 DNA: TGCGCCAGCAGCCTGACGGGGGGGACCTACAATGAGCAGTTCTTC.

The chain uses TRBV5-5 and TRBJ1-5, with TRBD1 identical over 10 bases. The CDR3 consists of 17 residues. Germline V gene lookup returns CDR1 SGHKS and CDR2 YYEKEE (reference sequence). V was pared by 4 bases and J by 2 bases, with 9 bases of the junction left unmatched. The CDR3 spells CASSDYRDRGRNQPQHF. The CDR3 DNA follows: TGTGCCAGCAGCGACTACCGGGACAGGGGCCGCAATCAGCCCCAGCATTTT. Variable domain in full (rest from reference TRBV5-5 and TRBJ1-5): DAGVTQSPTHLIKTRGQQVTLRCSPISGHKSVSWYQQVLGQGPQFIFQYYEKEERGRGNFPDRFSARQFPNYSSELNVNALLLGDSALYLCASSDYRDRGRNQPQHFGDGTRLSIL.

V usage is TRBV6-5 and J usage is TRBJ2-2; no clear D gene. From germline, CDR1 is MNHEY and CDR2 SVGAGI. V dropped 4 bases and J dropped 3 bases, with 6 bases sitting between them. The CDR3 is 13 amino acids. The CDR3 reads CASSLSDTGELFF. The CDR3, as DNA: TGTGCCAGCAGTTTATCAGACACCGGGGAGCTGTTTTTT.

In its sample, this clone was seen once. The chain uses TRBV9 and TRBJ1-4; 11 nucleotides match TRBD1. Germline CDR1 SGDLS, CDR2 YYNGEE. The junction had 6 bases not matched to a gene; V was cut back by 3 bases and J by 8 bases. This CDR3 is built from 15 residues. CDR3 in amino acids: CASSARDRGVEKLFF. CDR3 coding DNA: TGTGCCAGCAGCGCAAGGGACAGGGGGGTCGAAAAACTGTTTTTT.

As for this clone: The same CDR3 is also encoded by other DNA sequences in this sample. The chain carries TRBV7-2 and TRBJ1-2; D not resolved. This CDR3 spans 12 amino acids. CDR1 and CDR2 (germline): SGHTA, FQGNSA. Trimming stripped 1 base from V and 8 bases from J, with 8 bases between. CDR3 sequence reads: CASSLGTGGYTF. CDR3 DNA sequence: TGTGCCAGCAGCTTAGGGACGGGAGGCTACACCTTC. Based on the CDR3 plus reference TRBV7-2 and TRBJ1-2, the full variable domain is GAGVSQSPSNKVTEKGKDVELRCDPISGHTALYWYRQSLGQGLEFLIYFQGNSAPDKSGLPSDRFSAERTGGSVSTLTIQRTQQEDSAVYLCASSLGTGGYTFGSGTRLTVV.

This clone occurred a few times. This rearrangement joins TRBV25-1 to TRBJ1-4; 8 positions agree with TRBD1. Germline V gene data show CDR1 as MGHDK and CDR2 as SYGVNS. This CDR3 has 15 residues. V gave up 2 bases and J gave up 5 bases; unmatched junction bases: 4. This CDR3 reads CASSEGQGRNEKLFF. Here the CDR3 DNA reads TGTGCCAGCAGTGAAGGACAGGGCCGAAATGAAAAACTGTTTTTT.

This chain connects TRBV6-5 to TRBJ1-2, with 7 bases fitting TRBD1. This CDR3 has 14 residues. V dropped 5 bases and J dropped 3; count of bases not matched to a gene: 6. Germline loops: CDR1 MNHEY, CDR2 SVGAGI. CDR3 DNA sequence: TGTGCCAGCAGTATTCGGACAGGACACTATGGCTACACCTTC. Amino acids: CASSIRTGHYGYTF.

CDR3 coding DNA: TGTGCCAGCAGCTTGGTTCTCTACGAGCAGTACTTC. Its translation is CASSLVLYEQYF. V usage is TRBV5-5 and J usage is TRBJ2-7; D not resolved. CDR1 and CDR2 from the germline V gene are SGHKS and YYEKEE (reference sequence). Trimming took off 0 bases at V and 3 bases at J, with 4 bases between the two ends. The CDR3 spans 12 residues.

Regarding this clone: Other DNA sequences in this specimen translate into the identical CDR3. This sequence joins TRBV2 and TRBJ1-1, with D possibly TRBD1 on 6 matching bases. The CDR3 runs to 12 residues. CDR1 and CDR2 from the germline V gene are SNHLY and FYNNEI. V lost 5 bases and J 5 bases, leaving 9 bases between the germline ends. The CDR3 region has the DNA TGTGCCAGCAGTCGGGACACTACTGAAGCTTTCTTT. Protein product: CASSRDTTEAFF.

This chain links TRBV10-3 with TRBJ1-1; tentative D call: TRBD1 (5 bases). The ends were cut back, 6 bases at V and 2 bases at J, with 22 bases in the middle. The CDR3 has 17 amino acids. From germline, CDR1 is ENHRY and CDR2 SYGVKD. The CDR3 sequence is CAIRGVQGVLFNTEAFF. In DNA form, the CDR3 reads TGTGCCATCAGAGGTGTACAAGGGGTCCTCTTTAACACTGAAGCTTTCTTT.

V and J are TRBV10-3 and TRBJ1-1; D gene uncertain. CDR1 is ENHRY, CDR2 SYGVKD, per germline. V dropped 4 bases and J dropped 5 bases, with 14 bases sitting between them. The CDR3 consists of 14 residues. CDR3 residues: CAISGTRGRTEAFF. CDR3 coding DNA: TGTGCCATCAGTGGGACTCGGGGAAGGACTGAAGCTTTCTTT.

The chain uses TRBV5-6 and TRBJ1-1; 8 nucleotides match TRBD1. CDR1 is SGHDT, CDR2 YYEEEE, per germline. The CDR3 runs to 14 residues. With V trimmed by 4 bases and J by 4 bases, 6 bases remained unmatched. Written as DNA, the CDR3 is TGTGCCAGCAGCGCCAGGGGGCGCGTCACTGAAGCTTTCTTT. Its protein product is CASSARGRVTEAFF.

This clone was observed a handful of times. A read error may account for a junction end that differs from germline. V usage is TRBV7-7 and J usage is TRBJ2-7; D unclear. This CDR3 has 13 amino acids. CDR1 is SSHAT, CDR2 FNYEAQ, per germline (reference sequence). CDR3 protein: CASSLRDNYEQYF. Written as DNA, the CDR3 is TGTGCTAGCAGCTTACGAGACAACTACGAGCAGTACTTC.

This CDR3 reads CASSFQAGGSTDTQYF. For the CDR3, the DNA is TGCGCCAGCAGCTTTCAAGCGGGGGGAAGCACAGATACGCAGTATTTT. The V and J genes are TRBV5-1 and TRBJ2-3, with TRBD2 matching over 9 bases. The trim removed 2 bases at V and 0 bases at J, leaving 4 bases unmatched. Germline lookup yields CDR1 SGHRS and CDR2 YFSETQ. This CDR3 contains 16 residues.

Ten or more counts support this clone. The V call is TRBV19, the J call TRBJ1-1, with no clear D. Germline CDR1 and CDR2: LNHDA and SQIVND (reference sequence). Deletions cut 7 bases from V and 3 bases from J, with 12 bases between. This CDR3 is 13 amino acids long. The CDR3 loop reads CASTRLDYTEAFF. The DNA for the CDR3 is TGTGCCAGTACCCGGCTAGATTACACTGAAGCTTTCTTT.

The genes are TRBV30 and TRBJ1-2; no definite D call. CDR1 is GTSNPN, CDR2 SVGIG, per germline (reference sequence). V lost 6 bases and J 0 bases, leaving 17 bases between the germline ends. The CDR3 sequence is 15 residues long. Written as DNA, the CDR3 is TGTGCCTGTACCGGTTCGCTACTTGCTAACTATGGCTACACCTTC. Its protein product is CACTGSLLANYGYTF.

The chain employs TRBV14 and TRBJ1-1; tentative D call: TRBD1 (5 bases). The CDR3 runs to 14 residues. Germline V CDR1 and CDR2: SGHDN, FVKESK. Trimming pared 1 base from V and 4 bases from J, leaving 10 bases between. Here the CDR3 reads CASSQGQWTTEAFF. CDR3 sequence (DNA): TGTGCCAGCAGCCAAGGACAGTGGACCACTGAAGCTTTCTTT.

This clone was counted many times. The V gene is TRBV5-5, the J gene TRBJ2-7, with D possibly TRBD1 on 7 matching bases. The CDR3 contains 15 residues. V was shortened by 4 bases and J by 2 bases, with 16 bases between the two germline ends. In germline, CDR1 is SGHKS, CDR2 YYEKEE (reference sequence). The CDR3 region is CASSQRGRGAYEQYF. CDR3 DNA sequence: TGTGCCAGCAGCCAGAGGGGCAGGGGGGCCTACGAGCAGTACTTC.

The V and J genes are TRBV6-6 and TRBJ2-1, with 8 bases fitting TRBD2. Germline loops: CDR1 MNHNY, CDR2 SVGAGI (reference sequence). This CDR3 comprises 14 residues. After removal of 10 bases from V and 6 bases from J, the junction contained 11 bases not matched to a gene. This CDR3 is CATGLAALGNEQFF. Written as DNA, the CDR3 is TGTGCCACCGGACTAGCTGCACTGGGCAATGAGCAGTTCTTC.

The V and J genes are TRBV4-2 and TRBJ2-5; TRBD2 agrees at 9 bases. The CDR3 is 16 residues long. The ends lost 4 bases at V and 4 bases at J; junction bases unmatched: 10. The V gene's germline CDR1 is LGHNA and CDR2 YNFKEQ. The CDR3 DNA reads TGTGCCAGCAGCCGCTCGGCGGGGCGGGGGGGAGAGACCCAGTACTTC. Its protein product is CASSRSAGRGGETQYF.

This rearrangement joins TRBV5-6 to TRBJ1-1, with 7 bases fitting TRBD1. The junction had 8 bases not matched to a gene; V was cut back by 2 bases and J by 4 bases. CDR3 length: 15 residues. From germline, CDR1 is SGHDT and CDR2 YYEEEE. For the CDR3, the DNA is TGTGCCAGCAGCTTTCCGAACAGGGGATTCACTGAAGCTTTCTTT. It translates to CASSFPNRGFTEAFF.

The genes are TRBV7-9 and TRBJ2-1; no clear D gene. The CDR3 is 11 residues long. CDR1 and CDR2 from the germline V gene are SEHNR and FQNEAQ (reference sequence). V gave up 1 base and J gave up 12 bases, with 7 bases separating them. This CDR3 reads CASSLGAGQFF. Written as DNA, the CDR3 is TGTGCCAGCAGCTTAGGAGCTGGGCAGTTCTTC. Combining the CDR3 with reference TRBV7-9 and TRBJ2-1 gives the whole variable domain DTGVSQNPRHKITKRGQNVTFRCDPISEHNRLYWYRQTLGQGPEFLTYFQNEAQLEKSRLLSDRFSAERPKGSFSTLEIQRTEQGDSAMYLCASSLGAGQFFGPGTRLTVL.

The V gene is TRBV4-1, the J gene TRBJ2-7; weak D call: TRBD1 (5 bases). V was shortened by 0 bases and J by 3 bases, with 12 bases between the two germline ends. The CDR3 covers 15 residues. The V gene's germline CDR1 is MGHRA and CDR2 YSYEKL. In nucleotides, the CDR3 is TGCGCCAGCAGCCAAGAAGGGCAGGGCTACTACGAGCAGTACTTC. Its protein is CASSQEGQGYYEQYF.

This chain joins TRBV19 and TRBJ2-7, with D possibly matching TRBD2 (7 bases). V was clipped by 9 bases and J by 1 base, with 13 bases between them. CDR1 is LNHDA and CDR2 is SQIVND in the germline V gene (reference sequence). CDR3 length: 13 residues. The CDR3 nucleotides are TGTGCCAGCGATGGGGGGGCTTCCTACGAGCAGTACTTC. It is translated as CASDGGASYEQYF. The full variable domain, completed using reference TRBV19 and TRBJ2-7, is DGGITQSPKYLFRKEGQNVTLSCEQNLNHDAMYWYRQDPGQGLRLIYYSQIVNDFQKGDIAEGYSVSREKKESFPLTVTSAQKNPTAFYLCASDGGASYEQYFGPGTRLTVT.

A note on this clone: One junction end disagrees with the germline gene, perhaps due to a read error. The rearrangement links TRBV5-3 to TRBJ1-2; D unresolved. TRBV5-3 is filed as an ORF, its function uncertain. CDR3 length equals 13 residues. In nucleotides, the CDR3 is TGTGCCAGAAGTTTGGGTCTTCGGGATGGCTACACCTTC. Amino acid sequence: CARSLGLRDGYTF.

This clone was counted only a few times. The chain couples TRBV2 to TRBJ2-5; 9 nucleotides agree with TRBD2. J lost 5 bases, V lost 6 bases, and 19 bases had no gene match. In germline, CDR1 is SNHLY, CDR2 FYNNEI. The CDR3 spans 18 residues. CDR3 protein: CASSAGTSYWIATETQYF. In DNA, the CDR3 is TGTGCCAGCAGCGCCGGGACTAGCTACTGGATCGCCACGGAGACCCAGTACTTC.

This clone was seen a single time. This chain links TRBV5-4 with TRBJ2-2, with D hard to call. V dropped 1 base and J dropped 6 bases, with 13 bases sitting between them. The CDR3 totals 15 residues. Per germline, CDR1 SGHNT and CDR2 YYREEE (reference sequence). The CDR3 sequence is CASSLSDMGPGELFF. For the CDR3, the DNA is TGTGCCAGCAGCTTGTCTGACATGGGCCCCGGGGAGCTGTTTTTT.